This T cell receptor (beta chain) was recorded in a study of T cell responses to AZD1222 COVID-19 vaccine. Study results and limitations: The study reported that nearly half of spike-specific TCRs target unmutated variant regions. It was only a handful of AZD1222 recipients who were seropositive at baseline.

TCRdb's table, derived via immunoSEQ multiplex PCR, lists solely in-frame clones and lacks some. This table has some 110,000 clones, around nine tenths appearing once. The CDR3 runs to 13 residues. CDR1 is MGHRA, CDR2 YSYEKL, per germline. As for this clone: Its antigen is not identified. Germline and junction disagree at one end, which may indicate a read error.

The source material was peripheral blood, sampled 28 days after the second AZD1222 dose. The V gene is TRBV4-1, the J gene TRBJ2-7, with D maybe TRBD2 (6 bases). The origin of this receptor is an adult who received the AZD1222 COVID-19 vaccine. The CDR3 spells CASSQMEGSGLFF. CDR3 nucleotides: TGCGCCAGCAGCCAAATGGAGGGCAGCGGGCTATTTTTC.